This TCR beta chain was recorded in a study of shared clonotypes between healthy human individuals. Study-level findings and limits: It was the non-shared clonotypes that had lower generation probabilities than clonotypes shared by all four donors. It was observed that 5% to 6.5% of naive CD4 clonotypes were shared across a handful of donors.

Naive CD8 cells lacked CD45RO and underwent positive selection for CCR7, leaving out terminally differentiated effector memory CD45RA+ cells. Libraries were prepared by immunoSEQ multiplex PCR; TCRdb keeps only in-frame clonotypes and omits some of them. Among some 740,000 clones listed, about 92% were seen once. The CDR3 extends over 15 amino acids. Trimming pared 2 bases from V and 7 bases from J, leaving 14 bases between. Germline V gene lookup returns CDR1 KGHSH and CDR2 LQKENI. As to this clone: Its antigen is still unknown.

The chain has TRBV18 and TRBJ2-2; D ambiguous. This TCR derives from a man under 40 in good health. Input material: naive CD8+ T cells sorted from blood. The CDR3 coding sequence is TGTGCCAGCTCACCATTTTCCGCATCCAGCGGGGAGCTGTTTTTT. Protein product: CASSPFSASSGELFF.